This T cell receptor beta chain was recorded in a study of blood T cell repertoires in COVID-19. Study-level information: The United States, Italy and Spain provided the acute and convalescent COVID-19 samples.

The CDR3 loop spans 16 amino acids. Germline V gene lookup returns CDR1 MNHEY and CDR2 SMNVEV (reference sequence). V dropped 5 bases and J dropped 0; count of bases not matched to a gene: 10. Membership in each cohort depended on participant-reported clinical history. The assay was immunoSEQ multiplex PCR, and TCRdb's table has in-frame clones only and misses some. The sample includes 200,000 or so clones, roughly 88% of them seen just once. Sequenced material: PBMCs or T cells enriched from blood (not recorded which). The chain carries TRBV27 and TRBJ2-7; TRBD2 matches 7 bases. This clonotype originated in a woman between 40 and 50 years old with acute COVID-19. DNA for the CDR3: TGTGCCAGCAGTAACCATCCCGGGGGGACCTCCTACGAGCAGTACTTC. This sequence encodes CASSNHPGGTSYEQYF.